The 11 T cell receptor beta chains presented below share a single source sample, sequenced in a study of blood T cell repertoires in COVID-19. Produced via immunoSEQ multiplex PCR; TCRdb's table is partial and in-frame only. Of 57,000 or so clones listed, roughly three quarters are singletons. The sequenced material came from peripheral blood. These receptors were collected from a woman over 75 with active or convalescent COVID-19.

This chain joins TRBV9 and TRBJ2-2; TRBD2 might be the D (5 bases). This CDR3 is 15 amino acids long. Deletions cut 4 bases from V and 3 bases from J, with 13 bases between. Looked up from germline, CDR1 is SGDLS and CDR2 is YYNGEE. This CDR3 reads CASSPEPGDTGELFF. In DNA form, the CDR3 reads TGTGCCAGCAGCCCCGAGCCCGGGGACACCGGGGAGCTGTTTTTT.

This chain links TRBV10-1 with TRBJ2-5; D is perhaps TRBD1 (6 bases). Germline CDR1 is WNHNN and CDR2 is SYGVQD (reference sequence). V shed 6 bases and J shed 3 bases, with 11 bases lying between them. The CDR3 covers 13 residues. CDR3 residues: CASSPDSKETQYF. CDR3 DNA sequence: TGCGCCAGCAGCCCGGACAGTAAAGAGACCCAGTACTTC.

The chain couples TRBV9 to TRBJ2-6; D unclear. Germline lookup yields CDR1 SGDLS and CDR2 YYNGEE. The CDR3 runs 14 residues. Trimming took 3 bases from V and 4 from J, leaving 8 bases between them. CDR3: CASSAEVGANVLTF. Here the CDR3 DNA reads TGTGCCAGCAGCGCAGAGGTGGGGGCCAACGTCCTGACTTTC.

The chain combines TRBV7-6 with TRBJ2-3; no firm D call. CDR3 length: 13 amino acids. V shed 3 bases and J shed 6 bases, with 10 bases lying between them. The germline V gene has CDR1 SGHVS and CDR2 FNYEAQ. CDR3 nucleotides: TGTGCCAGCAGCTTTAATAAACTGGATACGCAGTATTTT. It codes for CASSFNKLDTQYF.

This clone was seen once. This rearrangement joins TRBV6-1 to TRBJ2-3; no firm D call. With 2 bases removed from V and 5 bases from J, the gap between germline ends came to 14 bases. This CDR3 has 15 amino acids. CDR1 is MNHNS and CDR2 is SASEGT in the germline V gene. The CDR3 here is CASSEPTRRRDTQYF. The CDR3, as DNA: TGTGCCAGCAGTGAACCAACCAGGCGTCGAGATACGCAGTATTTT.

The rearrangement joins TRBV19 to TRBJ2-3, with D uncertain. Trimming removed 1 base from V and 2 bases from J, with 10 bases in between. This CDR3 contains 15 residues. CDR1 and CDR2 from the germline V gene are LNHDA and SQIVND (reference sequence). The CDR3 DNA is TGTGCCAGTAGTATAGGCGATCGGGTCACAGATACGCAGTATTTT. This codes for CASSIGDRVTDTQYF.

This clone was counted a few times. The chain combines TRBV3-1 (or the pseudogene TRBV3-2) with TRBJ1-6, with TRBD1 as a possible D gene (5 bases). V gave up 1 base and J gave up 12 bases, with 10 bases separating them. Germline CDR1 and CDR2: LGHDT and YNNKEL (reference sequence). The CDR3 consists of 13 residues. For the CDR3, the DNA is TGTGCCAGCAGCCAAGGACAGAAACTACCCCTCCACTTT. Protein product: CASSQGQKLPLHF.

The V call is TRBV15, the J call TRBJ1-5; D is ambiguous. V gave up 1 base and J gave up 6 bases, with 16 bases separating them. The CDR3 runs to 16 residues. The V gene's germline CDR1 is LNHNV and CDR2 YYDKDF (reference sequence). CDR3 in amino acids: CATSRVGLSGGQPQHF. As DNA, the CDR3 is TGTGCCACCAGCAGAGTAGGACTCTCTGGAGGTCAGCCCCAGCATTTT.

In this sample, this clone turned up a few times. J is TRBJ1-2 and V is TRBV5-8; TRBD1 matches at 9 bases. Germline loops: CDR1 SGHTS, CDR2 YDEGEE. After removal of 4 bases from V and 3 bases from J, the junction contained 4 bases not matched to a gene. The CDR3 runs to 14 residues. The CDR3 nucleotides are TGTGCCAGCAGCGGGACAGGGATCGACTATGGCTACACCTTC. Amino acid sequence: CASSGTGIDYGYTF.

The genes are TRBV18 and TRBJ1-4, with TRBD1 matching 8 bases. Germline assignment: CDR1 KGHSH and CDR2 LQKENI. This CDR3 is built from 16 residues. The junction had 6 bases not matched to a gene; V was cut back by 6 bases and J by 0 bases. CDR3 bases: TGTGCCAGCTCCCCGGGACAGGTGGCAACTAATGAAAAACTGTTTTTT. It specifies CASSPGQVATNEKLFF.

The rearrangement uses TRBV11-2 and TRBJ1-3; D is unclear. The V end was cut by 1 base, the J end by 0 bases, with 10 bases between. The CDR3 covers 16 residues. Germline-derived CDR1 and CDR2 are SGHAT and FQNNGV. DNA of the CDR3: TGTGCCAGCAGCTTAGCAGGCAGCTCCTCTGGAAACACCATATATTTT. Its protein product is CASSLAGSSSGNTIYF.